Given below is one T cell receptor beta chain in context. Its antigen remains unidentified. Use of 60 Vbeta and 13 Jbeta primers characterized the PCR. In the source study's methods: In a later analysis, the count reached about 75 million unique TCR beta chains, with roughly 12 million shared. Profiled with immunoSEQ multiplex PCR; TCRdb holds only in-frame clones, not every one. The DNA was the basis for D and trimming; V, J and clone size are from that table. The sample lists some 120,000 clones, about 82% seen once, with just under 2% in the top ten. The sample comes from a study of cytomegalovirus exposure and HLA in healthy donors. Germline values: CDR1 SGHRS, CDR2 YFSETQ. The length of the CDR3 is 16 residues. V was pared by 2 bases and J by 1 base, with 12 bases between. Study results and caveats: For presence/absence analyses, sequencing depth was assumed to be roughly uniform across donors. Among the most significant clusters, several appeared linked to common viral pathogens in a later analysis.

This TCR was sampled from a man aged 45-65 years in good health and CMV-seronegative. Input material: PBMCs. The chain combines TRBV5-1 with TRBJ2-2, with a weak D call TRBD2 (6 bases). The CDR3 DNA reads as TGCGCCAGCAGCTTCGAGGAGGGGCTGAACACCGGGGAGCTGTTTTTT. The encoded protein is CASSFEEGLNTGELFF.